Listed below are T cell receptor beta chains from one sample, sequenced in a study of blood T cell repertoires in COVID-19. Clones were sequenced by immunoSEQ multiplex PCR, and TCRdb holds only the in-frame ones, with some missing. Among 110,000 to 150,000 clones, under 85% were seen once, and the ten largest hold 5% to 7.5%. Sequenced: peripheral blood. These receptors all come from a human donor in a cohort sampled during active COVID-19. CDR3s include the opening cysteine and the closing phenylalanine or tryptophan. A D gene is named only where the DNA matches it firmly. Some rows mark clone size as missing; the rest say once, few, many or name a class of expanded clone.

TRBJ1-1 | . | TRBV19 | TRBD1 | CASSIGTGVRTEAFF | TGTGCCAGTAGTATCGGGACAGGGGTACGCACTGAAGCTTTCTTT
TRBJ1-2 | . | TRBV3-1/TRBV3-2 | . | CASSGIRTDYGYTF | TGTGCCAGCTCCGGGATCCGGACAGACTATGGCTACACCTTC
TRBJ2-7 | . | TRBV5-4 | TRBD1 | CASSLDRGRYEQYF | TGTGCCAGCAGCTTGGACAGGGGTAGATACGAGCAGTACTTC
TRBJ2-5 | . | TRBV9 | TRBD2 | CASSVGLGAGGISQETQYF | TGTGCCAGCAGCGTAGGGTTAGGTGCGGGGGGAATATCCCAAGAGACCCAGTACTTC
TRBJ1-4 | once | TRBV15 | . | CATSRVSRRTNEKLFF | TGTGCCACCAGCAGAGTCTCCCGTAGAACTAATGAAAAACTGTTTTTT
TRBJ2-3 | . | TRBV19 | . | CASNGRGGTDTQYF | TGTGCCAGTAACGGAAGGGGCGGCACAGATACGCAGTATTTT
TRBJ2-2 | few | TRBV24-1 | . | CATSQGRSGELFF | TGTGCCACCAGTCAGGGGAGATCCGGGGAGCTGTTTTTT
TRBJ2-1 | . | TRBV7-3 | . | CASSLTLGSPNEQFF | TGTGCCAGCAGCTTAACGTTGGGCAGTCCCAATGAGCAGTTCTTC
TRBJ1-5 | . | TRBV4-1 | . | CASSHNLGGAQPQHF | TGCGCCAGCAGCCATAACCTCGGTGGGGCTCAGCCCCAGCATTTT
TRBJ1-6 | . | TRBV6-6 | . | CASSYAQNSPLHF | TGTGCCAGCAGTTACGCACAGAATTCACCCCTCCACTTT
TRBJ2-2 | . | TRBV6-5 | TRBD1 | CASMTGQGGTGELFF | TGTGCCAGCATGACCGGACAGGGCGGGACCGGGGAGCTGTTTTTT
TRBJ2-5 | . | TRBV15 | TRBD1 | CATGSGGIDETQYF | TGTGCCACCGGGTCAGGGGGCATCGACGAGACCCAGTACTTC
TRBJ2-7 | few | TRBV5-1 | TRBD1 | CASSLEGQGRDEQYF | TGCGCCAGCAGCTTGGAAGGACAGGGGAGGGACGAGCAGTACTTC
TRBJ1-3 | . | TRBV3-1/TRBV3-2 | . | CASSLPGVSGNTIYF | TGTGCCAGCAGCCTCCCAGGGGTCTCTGGAAACACCATATATTTT
TRBJ1-1 | few | TRBV19 | TRBD1 | CASSATTGGITEAFF | TGTGCCAGTAGTGCCACCACAGGGGGCATCACTGAAGCTTTCTTT
TRBJ1-1 | . | TRBV9 | . | CASSDEANTEAFF | TGTGCCAGCAGCGACGAGGCGAACACTGAAGCTTTCTTT
TRBJ2-2 | . | TRBV6-6 | . | CASFRQGTGELFF | TGTGCCAGCTTTAGGCAGGGGACCGGGGAGCTGTTTTTT
TRBJ2-1 | . | TRBV28 | . | CASREGAGNEQFF | TGTGCCAGCAGGGAGGGTGCAGGCAATGAGCAGTTCTTC
TRBJ1-3 | . | TRBV7-8 | . | CASSLAASVNTIYF | TGTGCCAGCAGCTTAGCAGCTAGTGTTAATACCATATATTTT
TRBJ2-7 | . | TRBV27 | TRBD2 | CASSKGRGDTYEQYF | TGTGCCAGCAGTAAGGGGAGGGGTGACACCTACGAGCAGTACTTC
TRBJ1-6 | . | TRBV6-6 | . | CASSPRLYNSPLHF | TGTGCCAGCAGTCCCAGGCTCTATAATTCACCCCTCCACTTT
TRBJ1-6 | . | TRBV19 | TRBD1 | CASSTGQGVSPLHF | TGTGCCAGTAGTACCGGACAGGGGGTTTCACCCCTCCACTTT
TRBJ2-5 | once | TRBV4-3 | . | CASSQVGGPGQIQETQYF | TGCGCCAGCAGCCAAGTTGGGGGGCCGGGACAGATACAAGAGACCCAGTACTTC